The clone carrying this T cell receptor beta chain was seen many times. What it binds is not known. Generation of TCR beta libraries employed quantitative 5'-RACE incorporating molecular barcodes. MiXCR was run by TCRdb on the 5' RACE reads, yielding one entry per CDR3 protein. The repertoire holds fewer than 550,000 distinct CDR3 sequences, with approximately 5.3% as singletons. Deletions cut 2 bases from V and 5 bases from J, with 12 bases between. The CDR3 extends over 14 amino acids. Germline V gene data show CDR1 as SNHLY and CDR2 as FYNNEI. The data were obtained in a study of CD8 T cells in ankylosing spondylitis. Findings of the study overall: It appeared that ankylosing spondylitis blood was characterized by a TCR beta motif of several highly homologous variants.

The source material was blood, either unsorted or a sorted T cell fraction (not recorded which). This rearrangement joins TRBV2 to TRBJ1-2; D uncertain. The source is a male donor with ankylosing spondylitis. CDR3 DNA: TGTGCCAGCAGTGAACCCCCGATCGGATATGGCTACACCTTC. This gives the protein CASSEPPIGYGYTF.